The present T cell receptor (beta chain) was sequenced within a study of blood T cell repertoires in COVID-19. Study-level information: The United States, Italy and Spain were the sources of the acute and convalescent COVID-19 samples. Sources were T cells, B-cell-depleted T cells, or PBMCs; the material itself was cDNA or gDNA.

Per the original data handling: The assay estimated nucleated cells by amplifying reference gene primers. Assay used: immunoSEQ multiplex PCR; TCRdb lists only in-frame clones, some missing. V and J calls and clone size are as listed in that table; D and trimming were resolved from the DNA. The repertoire holds about 260,000 clones, with under 90% as singletons. In assigning cohorts, the study relied on participant-reported clinical history. The source is a man younger than 40 with acute COVID-19. The sequencing sample was made of PBMCs or T cells enriched from blood (not recorded which).

The CDR3: CASNLGGRTGYTF. The CDR3 nucleotides are TGTGCCAGTAACCTCGGGGGACGTACCGGCTACACCTTC. V and J are TRBV19 and TRBJ1-2, with D possibly TRBD1 on 5 matching bases. CDR1 and CDR2 from the germline V gene are LNHDA and SQIVND (reference sequence). The CDR3 runs to 13 residues. The V end was cut by 7 bases, the J end by 8 bases, with 17 bases between.